The 30 T cell receptor beta chains reported below all come from one sample, sequenced in a study of T cells in localized non-small cell lung cancer. TCRdb keeps only in-frame clones here, not all; method: immunoSEQ multiplex PCR. Counted here are tens of thousands of clones, 85% to 90% occurring once; the ten biggest clones make up under 5.5%. Material: peripheral blood, obtained before any cancer treatment. These receptors all stem from a male donor older than 55 with stage III lung adenocarcinoma.

This clone has just one count. The chain joins TRBV7-2 to TRBJ1-6; D gene ambiguous. Trimming took off 1 base at V and 15 bases at J, with 7 bases between the two ends. The CDR3 is 11 residues long. Germline V gene data show CDR1 as SGHTA and CDR2 as FQGNSA. The CDR3 DNA follows: TGTGCCAGCAGCTTAGGGCTGGGCCTCCACTTT. Translating gives CASSLGLGLHF.

The chain combines TRBV27 with TRBJ2-1; 9 bases line up with TRBD2. V lost 10 bases to trimming and J lost 3 bases; unmatched junction nucleotides: 7. The CDR3 sequence is 14 residues long. The germline V gene encodes CDR1 MNHEY and CDR2 SMNVEV (reference sequence). The CDR3 sequence is CATRLAEHYNEQFF. The CDR3, as DNA: TGTGCCACCAGACTAGCGGAACACTACAATGAGCAGTTCTTC.

V usage is TRBV7-9 and J usage is TRBJ1-5, with TRBD1 matching 8 bases. This CDR3 contains 16 residues. J gave up 0 bases and V 1 base, and 2 bases lay outside the gene matches. Per germline, CDR1 SEHNR and CDR2 FQNEAQ (reference sequence). The CDR3 loop is CASSLGRGPSNQPQHF. In nucleotides, the CDR3 is TGTGCCAGCAGCTTAGGCAGGGGGCCTAGCAATCAGCCCCAGCATTTT.

The chain couples TRBV7-2 to TRBJ2-2, with D hard to call. There are 15 residues in the CDR3. CDR1 is SGHTA, CDR2 FQGNSA, per germline. The V end lost 6 bases, the J end lost 8 bases, and 19 bases lay between the germline ends. Here the CDR3 reads CASSSTATGRGELFF. The CDR3 DNA follows: TGTGCCAGCAGTAGCACGGCCACCGGACGAGGGGAGCTGTTTTTT.

V is TRBV5-1 and J is TRBJ1-1, with D perhaps TRBD1 (5 bases). This CDR3 is built from 14 residues. Germline V lookup: CDR1 SGHRS, CDR2 YFSETQ. V was pared by 1 base and J by 6 bases, with 13 bases between. The CDR3 protein is CASSLLPGVPEAFF. Here the CDR3 DNA reads TGCGCCAGCAGCTTGCTCCCGGGGGTGCCTGAAGCTTTCTTT.

The chain joins TRBV5-1 to TRBJ2-1; no reliable D call. Germline CDR1 reads SGHRS; CDR2 reads YFSETQ. With 4 bases removed from V and 0 bases from J, the gap between germline ends came to 14 bases. The CDR3 spans 16 residues. CDR3 amino acids: CASSSDPNRSYNEQFF. The DNA for the CDR3 is TGCGCCAGCAGCAGCGATCCCAACCGCTCCTACAATGAGCAGTTCTTC.

The CDR3: CASSGVGLENSPLHF. Written as DNA, the CDR3 is TGTGCCAGCAGCGGAGTTGGCTTGGAAAATTCACCCCTCCACTTT. The chain has TRBV7-9 and TRBJ1-6; no firm D call. The V and J ends lost 5 bases and 7 bases respectively, with 15 bases between them. CDR3 length: 15 residues. From germline, CDR1 is SEHNR and CDR2 FQNEAQ (reference sequence).

The genes are TRBV6-5 and TRBJ1-1; D perhaps matches TRBD1 (6 bases). CDR1 is MNHEY, CDR2 SVGAGI, per germline. The CDR3 is 14 residues long. V was cut by 6 bases and J by 5 bases, with 16 bases left in between. In DNA, the CDR3 is TGTGCCAGCAGGGCAAGGGGGTGGGGGACTGAAGCTTTCTTT. Translated, it gives CASRARGWGTEAFF.

The chain's CDR3 is CASSYGEREFSYEQYF. CDR3 nucleotide sequence: TGCGCCAGCAGCTACGGGGAGCGGGAGTTCTCCTACGAGCAGTACTTC. The V gene is TRBV4-1, the J gene TRBJ2-7; TRBD2 aligns across 8 bases. Per germline, CDR1 MGHRA and CDR2 YSYEKL. This CDR3 is 16 amino acids long. With V trimmed by 5 bases and J by 0 bases, 9 bases remained unmatched.

This rearrangement joins TRBV11-3 to TRBJ2-7; unclear D gene. The V end was cut by 1 base, the J end by 1 base, with 8 bases between. The CDR3 covers 14 residues. Germline V gene lookup returns CDR1 SGHNT and CDR2 YENEEA. The CDR3 loop reads CASSLGGSSYEQYF. CDR3 sequence (DNA): TGTGCCAGCAGCTTAGGCGGCAGTTCCTACGAGCAGTACTTC.

This clone occurred a few times. This chain uses TRBV5-4 with TRBJ2-1, with TRBD2 matching over 8 bases. This CDR3 comprises 15 residues. Germline-derived CDR1 and CDR2 are SGHNT and YYREEE (reference sequence). J gave up 0 bases and V 5 bases, and 4 bases lay outside the gene matches. The DNA of the CDR3 is TGTGCCAGCAGATTAGCGGGGAGCTCCTACAATGAGCAGTTCTTC. Amino acids: CASRLAGSSYNEQFF.

This clone appeared once. The chain has TRBV19 and TRBJ2-5; the D gene is possibly TRBD1 (6 bases). Germline V gene lookup returns CDR1 LNHDA and CDR2 SQIVND (reference sequence). V lost 6 bases, J lost 6 bases, and 17 bases lay in between. The CDR3 totals 14 residues. This chain's CDR3 is CASRMRGSGQTQYF. CDR3 in DNA: TGTGCCAGTAGGATGAGGGGGTCCGGACAGACCCAGTACTTC.

V gene TRBV19 combines with J gene TRBJ1-1; maybe TRBD1 (5 bases). Germline V gene sequence: CDR1 LNHDA, CDR2 SQIVND (reference sequence). Trimming pared 1 base from V and 0 bases from J, leaving 12 bases between. CDR3 length equals 16 residues. The CDR3 region has the DNA TGTGCCAGTAGTATAGCCGCTCAGGGACTGAACACTGAAGCTTTCTTT. Translation: CASSIAAQGLNTEAFF.

The rearrangement links TRBV30 to TRBJ2-7, with TRBD2 identical over 7 bases. With V trimmed by 4 bases and J by 1 base, 10 bases remained unmatched. From germline, CDR1 is GTSNPN and CDR2 SVGIG (reference sequence). The CDR3 has 15 residues. The CDR3 coding sequence is TGTGCCTGGAATGGCGGGAGTTCGGGTTCCTACGAGCAGTACTTC. Protein product: CAWNGGSSGSYEQYF.

The chain has TRBV7-9 and TRBJ2-3; the match to TRBD1 covers 10 bases. CDR3 length: 16 residues. The V and J ends lost 4 bases and 4 bases, in that order; junction bases with no gene match: 8. Per the germline V gene, CDR1 is SEHNR and CDR2 is FQNEAQ (reference sequence). CDR3 nucleotide sequence: TGTGCCAGCAGCTACCTGCCGGGACAGGGGCCAGATACGCAGTATTTT. This gives the protein CASSYLPGQGPDTQYF. Drawing the rest from reference TRBV7-9 and TRBJ2-3, the complete variable domain is DTGVSQNPRHKITKRGQNVTFRCDPISEHNRLYWYRQTLGQGPEFLTYFQNEAQLEKSRLLSDRFSAERPKGSFSTLEIQRTEQGDSAMYLCASSYLPGQGPDTQYFGPGTRLTVL.

The CDR3 nucleotides are TGTGCCAGTACCAGCGGGCCAAACGGGGATACGCAGTATTTT. It is translated as CASTSGPNGDTQYF. This rearrangement joins TRBV19 to TRBJ2-3, with D possibly matching TRBD2 (6 bases). The germline V gene has CDR1 LNHDA and CDR2 SQIVND (reference sequence). V was shortened by 7 bases and J by 6 bases, with 17 bases between the two germline ends. This CDR3 spans 14 amino acids.

The chain carries TRBV6-5 and TRBJ1-1, with D possibly matching TRBD1 (6 bases). Trimming cost V 3 bases and J 4 bases, with 12 bases left between them. This CDR3 region has 14 residues. Looked up from germline, CDR1 is MNHEY and CDR2 is SVGAGI. The CDR3 spells CASSYGGSSTEAFF. CDR3 nucleotide sequence: TGTGCCAGCAGTTATGGGGGCTCGTCCACTGAAGCTTTCTTT.

The chain carries TRBV19 and TRBJ1-5; TRBD1 matches at 7 bases. The length of the CDR3 is 15 residues. After removal of 7 bases from V and 1 base from J, the junction contained 7 bases not matched to a gene. The germline V gene has CDR1 LNHDA and CDR2 SQIVND (reference sequence). CDR3 nucleotide sequence: TGTGCCAGTACCATACGACAGGGCAGCAATCAGCCCCAGCATTTT. This codes for CASTIRQGSNQPQHF.

The rearrangement joins TRBV19 to TRBJ1-1; D perhaps matches TRBD1 (6 bases). The CDR3 totals 13 residues. V was trimmed by 5 bases and J by 3 bases, leaving 10 bases between them. CDR1 and CDR2 (germline): LNHDA, SQIVND (reference sequence). CDR3 region: CASSVKGDTEAFF. The CDR3 DNA reads as TGTGCCAGTAGTGTTAAGGGGGACACTGAAGCTTTCTTT.

The gene calls are TRBV7-9 and TRBJ2-1, with D tentatively TRBD1 or TRBD2 (5 bases each). CDR1 SEHNR and CDR2 FQNEAQ come from the germline V gene (reference sequence). With 4 bases removed from V and 8 bases from J, the gap between germline ends came to 18 bases. The length of the CDR3 is 15 residues. This chain's CDR3 is CASSSRGGLRDEQFF. CDR3 nucleotide sequence: TGTGCCAGCAGCTCACGTGGGGGATTGAGGGATGAGCAGTTCTTC.

The chain uses TRBV5-1 and TRBJ2-5, with D perhaps assigned TRBD1 or TRBD2 (5 bases each). Germline V gives CDR1 SGHRS, CDR2 YFSETQ. V shed 3 bases and J shed 1 base, with 10 bases lying between them. This CDR3 region has 14 residues. In DNA, the CDR3 is TGCGCCAGCAGCTGGGGCGCGGGCCAAGAGACCCAGTACTTC. This translates into CASSWGAGQETQYF.

This chain joins TRBV6-5 and TRBJ2-7; TRBD1 is a possible D gene (6 bases). V shed 5 bases and J shed 4 bases, with 15 bases lying between them. This CDR3 comprises 14 residues. The germline V gene encodes CDR1 MNHEY and CDR2 SVGAGI. The DNA of the CDR3 is TGTGCCAGCAGTCCGATCGACAGGAGATACGAGCAGTACTTC. Its protein is CASSPIDRRYEQYF.

This chain connects TRBV11-2 to TRBJ2-1, with a weak D call TRBD2 (5 bases). V was trimmed by 1 base and J by 8 bases, leaving 12 bases between them. The germline gives CDR1 SGHAT, CDR2 FQNNGV. CDR3 length: 14 amino acids. Here the CDR3 DNA reads TGTGCCAGCAGCTTAGGGGTTTCTAGCTATGAGCAGTTCTTC. It translates to CASSLGVSSYEQFF.

This clone was picked up one time. The chain combines TRBV7-6 with TRBJ1-2; 9 bases fit TRBD1. Germline CDR1 is SGHVS and CDR2 is FNYEAQ. Trimming removed 5 bases from V and 7 bases from J; junction bases left unmatched: 14. The CDR3 runs to 16 residues. Here the CDR3 reads CASSPNPGTGYAGYTF. CDR3 DNA: TGTGCCAGCAGCCCGAATCCGGGGACAGGGTATGCTGGCTACACCTTC.

V usage is TRBV14 and J usage is TRBJ2-5; 8 bases line up with TRBD1. The CDR3 runs to 15 residues. CDR1 SGHDN and CDR2 FVKESK come from the germline V gene. V lost 4 bases and J lost 5; bases outside the gene matches: 9. In DNA, the CDR3 is TGTGCCAGCAGCCGAATGGACAGGGACCTCGAGACCCAGTACTTC. Its protein product is CASSRMDRDLETQYF.

This chain links TRBV6-5 with TRBJ2-3; perhaps TRBD2 as D (5 bases). V was trimmed by 6 bases and J by 2 bases, leaving 15 bases between them. Germline V CDR1 and CDR2: MNHEY, SVGAGI. This CDR3 is built from 15 residues. CDR3 DNA: TGTGCCAGCAGGCGGGCGGTAGGGTTCACAGATACGCAGTATTTT. This sequence encodes CASRRAVGFTDTQYF.

The genes are TRBV5-1 and TRBJ2-3; a possible D gene is TRBD2 (5 bases). The CDR3 is 16 residues long. From germline, CDR1 is SGHRS and CDR2 YFSETQ. V was clipped by 0 bases and J by 5 bases, with 16 bases between them. The CDR3 nucleotides are TGCGCCAGCAGCTTGGGTAGTAGACTATTTGGAGATACGCAGTATTTT. This codes for CASSLGSRLFGDTQYF.

The chain combines TRBV25-1 with TRBJ2-5, with 7 bases lining up with TRBD2. The CDR3 is made up of 14 amino acids. Germline lookup yields CDR1 MGHDK and CDR2 SYGVNS. The ends lost 4 bases at V and 5 bases at J; junction bases unmatched: 7. This chain's CDR3 is CASSAGLGAETQYF. In DNA, the CDR3 is TGTGCCAGCAGTGCCGGACTAGGAGCGGAGACCCAGTACTTC.

V gene TRBV19 combines with J gene TRBJ1-1; possibly TRBD1 for D (6 bases). Germline V gene lookup returns CDR1 LNHDA and CDR2 SQIVND (reference sequence). The CDR3 totals 15 residues. V lost 0 bases and J 10 bases, leaving 18 bases between the germline ends. CDR3 nucleotide sequence: TGTGCCAGTAGTATAGAGGGGGGCGATTTCTTCGGAGCTTTCTTT. Its translation is CASSIEGGDFFGAFF.

V and J are TRBV7-2 and TRBJ2-3; D unresolved. The V end was cut by 4 bases, the J end by 3 bases, with 2 bases between. Germline V lookup: CDR1 SGHTA, CDR2 FQGNSA. The CDR3 has 11 residues. CDR3 sequence: CASSSTDTQYF. CDR3 nucleotide sequence: TGTGCCAGCAGCTCTACAGATACGCAGTATTTT. Variable domain in full (rest from reference TRBV7-2 and TRBJ2-3): GAGVSQSPSNKVTEKGKDVELRCDPISGHTALYWYRQSLGQGLEFLIYFQGNSAPDKSGLPSDRFSAERTGGSVSTLTIQRTQQEDSAVYLCASSSTDTQYFGPGTRLTVL.